This T cell receptor beta chain was sequenced for a study of T cells after yellow fever vaccination. Whole-study results and caveats: Reappearance after the booster was seen for most primary-vaccination clones, at roughly 96% CD4 and 85% to 90% CD8.

This CDR3 has 15 amino acids. The trim removed 5 bases at V and 7 bases at J, leaving 15 bases unmatched. Germline loops: CDR1 SGDLS, CDR2 YYNGEE. With regard to this clonotype: Antigen unknown.

One entry per CDR3 protein results from TCRdb running MiXCR on the 5' RACE reads. This repertoire shows about 74,000 distinct CDR3 sequences, around 6.9% found once; its top ten account for under 45%. The gene calls are TRBV9 and TRBJ2-7; 7 bases map to TRBD1. This TCR derives from a man between 18 and 29 years old who received the YFV17D yellow fever vaccine. Sequencing was performed on CD8+ T cells sorted from PBMCs, taken 4 to 5 days after the first yellow fever vaccination. CDR3 DNA sequence: TGTGCCAGCAGTACAACCGAGACAGGGTTCGAAGAGCAGTACGTC. Protein: CASSTTETGFEEQYV.